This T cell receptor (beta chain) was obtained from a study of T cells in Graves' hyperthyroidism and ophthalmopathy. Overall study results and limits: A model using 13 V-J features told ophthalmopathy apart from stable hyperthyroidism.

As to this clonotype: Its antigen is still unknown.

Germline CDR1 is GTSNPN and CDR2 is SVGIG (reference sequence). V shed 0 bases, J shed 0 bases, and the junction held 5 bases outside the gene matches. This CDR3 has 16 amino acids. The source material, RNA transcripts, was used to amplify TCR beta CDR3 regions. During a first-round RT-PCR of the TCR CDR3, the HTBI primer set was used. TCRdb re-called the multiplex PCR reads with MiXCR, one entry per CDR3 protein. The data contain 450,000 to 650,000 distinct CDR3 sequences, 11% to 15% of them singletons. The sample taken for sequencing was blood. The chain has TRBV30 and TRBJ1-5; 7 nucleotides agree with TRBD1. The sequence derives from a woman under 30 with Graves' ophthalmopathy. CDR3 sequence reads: CAWSVRGRYSNQPQHF. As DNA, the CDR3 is TGTGCCTGGAGTGTAAGGGGGCGATATAGCAATCAGCCCCAGCATTTT. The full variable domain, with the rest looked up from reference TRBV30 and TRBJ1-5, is SQTIHQWPATLVQPVGSPLSLECTVEGTSNPNLYWYRQAAGRGLQLLFYSVGIGQISSEVPQNLSASRPQDRQFILSSKKLLLSDSGFYLCAWSVRGRYSNQPQHFGDGTRLSIL.